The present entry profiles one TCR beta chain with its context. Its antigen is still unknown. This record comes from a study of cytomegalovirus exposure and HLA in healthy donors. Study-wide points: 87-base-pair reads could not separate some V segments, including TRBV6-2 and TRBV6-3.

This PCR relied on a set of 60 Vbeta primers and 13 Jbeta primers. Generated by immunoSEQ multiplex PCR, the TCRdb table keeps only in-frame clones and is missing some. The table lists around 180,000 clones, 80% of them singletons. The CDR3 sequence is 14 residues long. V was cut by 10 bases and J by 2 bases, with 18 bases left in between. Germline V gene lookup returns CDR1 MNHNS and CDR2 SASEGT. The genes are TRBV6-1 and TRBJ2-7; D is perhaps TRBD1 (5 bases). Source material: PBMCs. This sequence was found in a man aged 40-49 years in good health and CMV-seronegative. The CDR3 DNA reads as TGTGCCACTCACCCTTTTCAGGGCACCTACGAGCAGTACTTC. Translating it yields CATHPFQGTYEQYF.